This T cell receptor beta chain was identified in a study of cytomegalovirus exposure and HLA in healthy donors. Study in general: Researchers found that around 80% of over 350 genotyped donors fell within the Caucasian-associated ancestry cluster.

60 Vbeta and 13 Jbeta primers were used in PCR. Repertoires were generated with immunoSEQ multiplex PCR, while TCRdb's copy carries only in-frame clones and drops some. The table includes tens of thousands of clones, 82% detected once. Study findings and constraints: Apart from CMV serostatus, no immune exposure information was available. In an earlier analysis, in approximately 630 donors, most V segments appeared productive either ~87% or ~30% of the time. Follow-up analysis later connected one missense variant in DCLRE1C with trimming of TCR beta V- and J-genes.

A remark on this clone: Its antigen remains unknown.

Germline V gene sequence: CDR1 MNHEY, CDR2 SMNVEV (reference sequence). There are 13 residues in the CDR3. The sequenced material came from PBMCs. The sequence was collected from a woman under 30 in good health and CMV-seropositive. The chain joins TRBV27 to TRBJ2-5; D is unresolved. The J call may be faulty, since TRBJ2-7 better matches the DNA end. The CDR3 nucleotides read TGTGCCAGCAGTTTATCAGAAGCCTACGAGCAGTACTTC. It is translated as CASSLSEAYEQYF.